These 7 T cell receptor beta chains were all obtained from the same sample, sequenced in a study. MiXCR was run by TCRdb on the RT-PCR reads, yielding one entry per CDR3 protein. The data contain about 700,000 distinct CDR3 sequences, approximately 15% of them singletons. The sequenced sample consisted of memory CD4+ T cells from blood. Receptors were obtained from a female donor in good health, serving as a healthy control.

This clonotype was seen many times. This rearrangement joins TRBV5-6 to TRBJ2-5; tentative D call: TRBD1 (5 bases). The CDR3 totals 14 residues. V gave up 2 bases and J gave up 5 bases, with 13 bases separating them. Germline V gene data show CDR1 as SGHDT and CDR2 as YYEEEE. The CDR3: CASSLGQGVETQYF. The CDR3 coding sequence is TGTGCCAGCAGCTTAGGCCAGGGTGTCGAGACCCAGTACTTC. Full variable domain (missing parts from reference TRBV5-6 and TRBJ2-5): DAGVTQSPTHLIKTRGQQVTLRCSPKSGHDTVSWYQQALGQGPQFIFQYYEEEERQRGNFPDRFSGHQFPNYSSELNVNALLLGDSALYLCASSLGQGVETQYFGPGTRLLVL.

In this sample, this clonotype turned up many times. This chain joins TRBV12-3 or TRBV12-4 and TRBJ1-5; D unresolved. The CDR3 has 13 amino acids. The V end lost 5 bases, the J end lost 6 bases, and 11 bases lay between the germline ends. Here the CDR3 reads CASSTGIGQPQHF. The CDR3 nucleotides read TGTGCCAGCAGTACGGGCATCGGTCAGCCCCAGCATTTT.

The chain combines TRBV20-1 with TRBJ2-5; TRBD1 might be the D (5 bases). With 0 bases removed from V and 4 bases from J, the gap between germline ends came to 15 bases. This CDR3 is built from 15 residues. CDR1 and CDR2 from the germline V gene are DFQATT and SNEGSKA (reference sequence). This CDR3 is CSAREWTRGIETQYF. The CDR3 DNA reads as TGCAGTGCTAGAGAGTGGACAAGGGGCATAGAGACCCAGTACTTC.

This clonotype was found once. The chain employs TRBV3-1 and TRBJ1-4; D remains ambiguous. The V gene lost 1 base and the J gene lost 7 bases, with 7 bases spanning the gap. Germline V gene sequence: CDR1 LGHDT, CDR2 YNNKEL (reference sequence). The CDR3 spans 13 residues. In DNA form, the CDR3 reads TGTGCCAGCAGCCAAGTGGGGTTTGAAAAACTGTTTTTT. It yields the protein CASSQVGFEKLFF.

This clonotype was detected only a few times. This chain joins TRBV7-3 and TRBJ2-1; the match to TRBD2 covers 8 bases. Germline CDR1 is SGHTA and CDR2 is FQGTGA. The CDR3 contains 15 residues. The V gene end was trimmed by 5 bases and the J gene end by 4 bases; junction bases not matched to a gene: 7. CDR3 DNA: TGTGCCAGCAGCCCGTCGGGACTAGGTTACAATGAGCAGTTCTTC. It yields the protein CASSPSGLGYNEQFF.

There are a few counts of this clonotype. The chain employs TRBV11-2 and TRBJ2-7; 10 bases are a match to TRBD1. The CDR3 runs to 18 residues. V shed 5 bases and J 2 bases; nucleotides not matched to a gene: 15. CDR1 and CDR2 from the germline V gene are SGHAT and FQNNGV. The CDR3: CASSPVNRDRGKAYEQYF. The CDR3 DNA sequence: TGTGCCAGCAGCCCCGTAAACCGGGACAGGGGTAAGGCCTACGAGCAGTACTTC.

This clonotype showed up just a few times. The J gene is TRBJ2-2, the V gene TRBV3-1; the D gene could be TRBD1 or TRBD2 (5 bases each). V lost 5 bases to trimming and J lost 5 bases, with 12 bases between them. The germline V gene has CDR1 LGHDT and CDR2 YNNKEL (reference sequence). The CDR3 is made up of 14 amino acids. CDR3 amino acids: CASSSGARTGELFF. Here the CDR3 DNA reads TGTGCCAGCAGCTCCGGGGCAAGGACCGGGGAGCTGTTTTTT.